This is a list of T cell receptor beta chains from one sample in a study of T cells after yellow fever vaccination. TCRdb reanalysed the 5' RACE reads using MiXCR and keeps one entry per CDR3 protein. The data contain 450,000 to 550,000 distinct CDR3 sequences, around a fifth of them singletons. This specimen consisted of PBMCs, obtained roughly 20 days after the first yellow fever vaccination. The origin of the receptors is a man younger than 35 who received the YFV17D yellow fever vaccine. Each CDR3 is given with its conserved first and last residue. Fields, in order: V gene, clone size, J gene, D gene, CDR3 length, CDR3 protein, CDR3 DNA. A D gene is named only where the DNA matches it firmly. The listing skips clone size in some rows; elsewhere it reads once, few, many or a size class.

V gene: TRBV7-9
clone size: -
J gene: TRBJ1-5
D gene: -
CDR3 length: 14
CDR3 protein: CASSVGYSNQPQHF
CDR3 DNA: TGTGCCAGCAGCGTCGGTTATAGCAATCAGCCCCAGCATTTT

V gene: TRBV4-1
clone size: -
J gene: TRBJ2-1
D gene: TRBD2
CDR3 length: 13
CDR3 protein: CASSHVSGGEQFF
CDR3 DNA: TGCGCCAGCAGCCACGTATCGGGGGGAGAGCAGTTCTTC

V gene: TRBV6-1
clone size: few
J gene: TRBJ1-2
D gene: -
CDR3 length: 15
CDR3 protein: CASAPYERGLDGYTF
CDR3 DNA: TGTGCCAGCGCCCCCTACGAGAGGGGCTTGGATGGCTACACCTTC

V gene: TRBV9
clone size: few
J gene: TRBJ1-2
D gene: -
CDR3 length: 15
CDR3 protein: CASSATGRINYGYTF
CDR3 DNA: TGTGCCAGCAGCGCCACGGGACGTATAAACTATGGCTACACCTTC

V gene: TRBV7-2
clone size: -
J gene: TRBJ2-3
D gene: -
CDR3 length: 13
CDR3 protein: CASSQGYQDTQYF
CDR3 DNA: TGTGCCAGCAGTCAGGGCTACCAAGATACGCAGTATTTT

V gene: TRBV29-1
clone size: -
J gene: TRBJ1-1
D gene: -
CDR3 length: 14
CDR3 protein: CSVVRGALGTEAFF
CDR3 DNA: TGCAGCGTTGTCCGAGGGGCGTTGGGCACTGAAGCTTTCTTT

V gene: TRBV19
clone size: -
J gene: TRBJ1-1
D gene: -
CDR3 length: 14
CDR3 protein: CASSRLGVGTEAFF
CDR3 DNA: TGTGCCAGTAGTCGTCTGGGTGTTGGCACTGAAGCTTTCTTT

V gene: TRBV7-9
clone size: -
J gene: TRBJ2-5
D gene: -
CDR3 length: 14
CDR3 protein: CASSLFSRGETQYF
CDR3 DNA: TGTGCCAGCAGCTTATTCTCCCGGGGAGAGACCCAGTACTTC

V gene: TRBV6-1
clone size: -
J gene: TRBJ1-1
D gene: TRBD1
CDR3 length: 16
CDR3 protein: CASSDRDRGLNTEAFF
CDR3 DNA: TGTGCCAGCAGTGACCGGGACAGGGGATTGAACACTGAAGCTTTCTTT

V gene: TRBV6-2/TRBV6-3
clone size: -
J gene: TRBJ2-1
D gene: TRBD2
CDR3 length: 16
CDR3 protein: CASSRLLAGGNNEQFF
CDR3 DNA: TGTGCCAGCAGCCGCTTACTAGCGGGGGGTAACAATGAGCAGTTCTTC

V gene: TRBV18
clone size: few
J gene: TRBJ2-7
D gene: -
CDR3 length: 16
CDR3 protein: CASSPGKGAWFYEQYF
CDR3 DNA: TGTGCCAGCTCACCCGGAAAAGGGGCATGGTTCTACGAGCAGTACTTC

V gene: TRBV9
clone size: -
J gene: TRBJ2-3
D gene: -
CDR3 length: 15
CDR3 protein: CASSVGTGFADTQYF
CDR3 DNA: TGTGCCAGCAGCGTAGGCACAGGGTTTGCAGATACGCAGTATTTT

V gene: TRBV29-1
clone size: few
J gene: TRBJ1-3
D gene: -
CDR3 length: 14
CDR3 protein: CSVEVFASGNTIYF
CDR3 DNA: TGCAGCGTTGAGGTTTTCGCCTCTGGAAACACCATATATTTT

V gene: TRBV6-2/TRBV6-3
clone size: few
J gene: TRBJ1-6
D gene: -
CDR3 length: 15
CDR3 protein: CASSYAFSYNSPLHF
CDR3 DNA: TGTGCCAGCAGTTACGCGTTCTCCTATAATTCACCCCTCCACTTT

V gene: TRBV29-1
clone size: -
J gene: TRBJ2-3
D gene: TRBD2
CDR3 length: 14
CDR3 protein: CSVRTSGVTDTQYF
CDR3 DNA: TGCAGCGTTAGGACTAGCGGGGTGACAGATACGCAGTATTTT

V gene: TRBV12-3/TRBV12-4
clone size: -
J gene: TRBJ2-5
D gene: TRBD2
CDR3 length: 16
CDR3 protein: CASNSAGGPRRETQYF
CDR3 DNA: TGTGCCAGCAACTCGGCGGGGGGGCCTAGGCGGGAGACCCAGTACTTC

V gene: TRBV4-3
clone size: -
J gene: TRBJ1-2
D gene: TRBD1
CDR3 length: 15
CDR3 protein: CASSQGTGEFRGYTF
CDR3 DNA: TGCGCCAGCAGCCAAGGGACAGGGGAATTTCGAGGCTACACCTTC

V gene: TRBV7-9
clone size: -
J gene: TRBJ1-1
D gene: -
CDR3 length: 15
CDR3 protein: CASSRWLRGNTEAFF
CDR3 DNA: TGTGCCAGCAGCCGCTGGTTGCGGGGGAACACTGAAGCTTTCTTT

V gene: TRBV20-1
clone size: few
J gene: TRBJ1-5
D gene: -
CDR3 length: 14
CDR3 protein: CSAPDRNSNQPQHF
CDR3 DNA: TGCAGTGCTCCGGACAGAAATAGCAATCAGCCCCAGCATTTT

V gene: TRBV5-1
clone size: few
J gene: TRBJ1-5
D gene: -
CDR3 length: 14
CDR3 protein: CASSLASPEEPQHF
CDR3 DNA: TGCGCCAGCAGCTTGGCTTCTCCCGAGGAGCCCCAGCATTTT

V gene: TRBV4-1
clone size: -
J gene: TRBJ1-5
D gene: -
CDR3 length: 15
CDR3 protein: CASTPQGSSNQPQHF
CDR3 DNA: TGCGCCAGCACCCCGCAGGGGAGTAGCAATCAGCCCCAGCATTTT

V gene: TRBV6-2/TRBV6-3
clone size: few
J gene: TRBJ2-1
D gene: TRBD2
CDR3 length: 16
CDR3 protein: CASSPGTSGGAVEQFF
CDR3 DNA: TGTGCCAGCAGCCCCGGGACTAGCGGGGGGGCTGTGGAGCAGTTCTTC

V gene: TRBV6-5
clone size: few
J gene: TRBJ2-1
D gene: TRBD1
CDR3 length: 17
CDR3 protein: CASSYSSTGGIYNEQFF
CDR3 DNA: TGTGCCAGCAGTTACTCTTCTACAGGGGGCATCTACAATGAGCAGTTCTTC

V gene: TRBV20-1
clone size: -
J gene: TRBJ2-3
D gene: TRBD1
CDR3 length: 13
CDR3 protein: CSAGGQAGDTQYF
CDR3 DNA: TGCAGTGCTGGGGGACAGGCTGGAGATACGCAGTATTTT